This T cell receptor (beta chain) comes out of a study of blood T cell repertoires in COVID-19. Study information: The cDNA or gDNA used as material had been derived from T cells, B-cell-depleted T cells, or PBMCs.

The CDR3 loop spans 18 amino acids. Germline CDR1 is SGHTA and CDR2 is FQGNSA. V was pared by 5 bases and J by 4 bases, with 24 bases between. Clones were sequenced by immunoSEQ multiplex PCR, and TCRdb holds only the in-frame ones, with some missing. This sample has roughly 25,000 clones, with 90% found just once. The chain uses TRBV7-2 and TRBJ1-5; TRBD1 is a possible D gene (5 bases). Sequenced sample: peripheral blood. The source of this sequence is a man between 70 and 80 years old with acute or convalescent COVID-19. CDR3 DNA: TGTGCCAGCAGCCCCTTTAAGGGGTTTAGGGACTTTAATCAGCCCCAGCATTTT. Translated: CASSPFKGFRDFNQPQHF.